These T cell receptor beta chains were read from a single sample in a study of blood T cell repertoires in COVID-19. Profiled with immunoSEQ multiplex PCR; TCRdb holds only in-frame clones, not every one. The repertoire consists of 110,000 or so clones, with 81% occurring once and the leading ten covering 37%. Sequenced input: peripheral blood. These receptor sequences come from an older man with acute or convalescent COVID-19. The CDR3 runs from the conserved cysteine through the conserved F or W. Each record gives: clone size, J gene, V gene, D gene, CDR3 DNA, CDR3 protein. The D gene is left open where the match is weak. Where a row states a size, it is once, few, many or the class of an expanded clone; other rows omit it.

clone_size: NA; j_call: TRBJ1-1; v_call: TRBV5-4; d_call: NA; cdr3_nt: TGTGCCAGCAGCTCCTCTTTGGCAGGTGTGAACACTGAAGCTTTCTTT; cdr3_aa: CASSSSLAGVNTEAFF
clone_size: NA; j_call: TRBJ1-1; v_call: TRBV2; d_call: NA; cdr3_nt: TGTGCCAGCAGTGTGGGGCGGTTGGGCACTGAAGCTTTCTTT; cdr3_aa: CASSVGRLGTEAFF
clone_size: NA; j_call: TRBJ2-7; v_call: TRBV29-1; d_call: NA; cdr3_nt: TGCAGCGTCGGCGACTCAACCTACGAGCAGTACTTC; cdr3_aa: CSVGDSTYEQYF
clone_size: NA; j_call: TRBJ1-2; v_call: TRBV27; d_call: NA; cdr3_nt: TGTGCCAGCATACGGGGGAGAACTAACTATGGCTACACCTTC; cdr3_aa: CASIRGRTNYGYTF
clone_size: NA; j_call: TRBJ1-5; v_call: TRBV18; d_call: NA; cdr3_nt: TGTGCCAGCTCACCCACAGGGCTAGTTAGCAATCAGCCCCAGCATTTT; cdr3_aa: CASSPTGLVSNQPQHF
clone_size: NA; j_call: TRBJ2-1; v_call: TRBV19; d_call: TRBD1; cdr3_nt: TGTGCCAGTAGCCCTGGGACAGGTAGAAGATTTTACAATGAGCAGTTCTTC; cdr3_aa: CASSPGTGRRFYNEQFF
clone_size: NA; j_call: TRBJ2-3; v_call: TRBV9; d_call: TRBD2; cdr3_nt: TGTGCCAGCAGCGTATCCCACCCGGGACTAGCGGGTGGGACTAGCACAGATACGCAGTATTTT; cdr3_aa: CASSVSHPGLAGGTSTDTQYF
clone_size: NA; j_call: TRBJ2-2; v_call: TRBV20-1; d_call: NA; cdr3_nt: TGCAGTGCTAGTGATTATTACACCGGGGAGCTGTTTTTT; cdr3_aa: CSASDYYTGELFF
clone_size: few; j_call: TRBJ2-2; v_call: TRBV5-1; d_call: NA; cdr3_nt: TGCGCCAGCAGCTTGGTTGCTGCGGTGAACACCGGGGAGCTGTTTTTT; cdr3_aa: CASSLVAAVNTGELFF
clone_size: NA; j_call: TRBJ2-5; v_call: TRBV7-3; d_call: TRBD1; cdr3_nt: TGTGCCAGCAGCCTAGCAGGGGGAAGACAAGAGACCCAGTACTTC; cdr3_aa: CASSLAGGRQETQYF
clone_size: NA; j_call: TRBJ2-1; v_call: TRBV5-1; d_call: TRBD2; cdr3_nt: TGCGCCAGCGCCCGGGCGGGAGGGCCCTCCTACAATGAGCAGTTCTTC; cdr3_aa: CASARAGGPSYNEQFF
clone_size: NA; j_call: TRBJ2-5; v_call: TRBV29-1; d_call: NA; cdr3_nt: TGCAGCGTTGCGTCGGGAGAGGAGACCCAGTACTTC; cdr3_aa: CSVASGEETQYF
clone_size: NA; j_call: TRBJ2-3; v_call: TRBV5-4; d_call: TRBD2; cdr3_nt: TGTGCCAGCAGCTCACTAGCGGGGAGCACAGATACGCAGTATTTT; cdr3_aa: CASSSLAGSTDTQYF
clone_size: NA; j_call: TRBJ1-6; v_call: TRBV28; d_call: NA; cdr3_nt: TGTGCCAGCAGATCGCTGTGGGGGCCCGCCTTTGCTCGAGGATATTCACCCCTCCACTTT; cdr3_aa: CASRSLWGPAFARGYSPLHF
clone_size: NA; j_call: TRBJ2-1; v_call: TRBV28; d_call: NA; cdr3_nt: TGTGCCAGCGGAAAAGTTTCTAGCGCTGCCAATGAGCAGTTCTTC; cdr3_aa: CASGKVSSAANEQFF
clone_size: NA; j_call: TRBJ1-5; v_call: TRBV2; d_call: TRBD1; cdr3_nt: TGTGCCAGCAGCCCACAGGGGAATCAGCCCCAGCATTTT; cdr3_aa: CASSPQGNQPQHF
clone_size: NA; j_call: TRBJ2-7; v_call: TRBV19; d_call: TRBD1; cdr3_nt: TGTGCCAGTAGCGTTACAGGGGTCCTAGACGAGCAGTACTTC; cdr3_aa: CASSVTGVLDEQYF
clone_size: NA; j_call: TRBJ2-7; v_call: TRBV28; d_call: TRBD2; cdr3_nt: TGTGCCAGCAGTTTAGAGACTAGCCAGGACGAGCAGTACTTC; cdr3_aa: CASSLETSQDEQYF
clone_size: NA; j_call: TRBJ1-1; v_call: TRBV7-9; d_call: NA; cdr3_nt: TGTGCCAGCAGCCCCTGGGCGCCAGAGAACACTGAAGCTTTCTTT; cdr3_aa: CASSPWAPENTEAFF
clone_size: NA; j_call: TRBJ2-1; v_call: TRBV7-6; d_call: NA; cdr3_nt: TGTGCCAGCACCCCCGGGGCGGGGGCATACAATGAGCAGTTCTTC; cdr3_aa: CASTPGAGAYNEQFF
clone_size: NA; j_call: TRBJ2-1; v_call: TRBV3-1/TRBV3-2; d_call: TRBD2; cdr3_nt: TGTGCCAGCAGGCGGGATTCTAGCGGGAGCTACAATGAGCAGTTCTTC; cdr3_aa: CASRRDSSGSYNEQFF
clone_size: NA; j_call: TRBJ2-7; v_call: TRBV5-1; d_call: NA; cdr3_nt: TGCGCCAGCAGCCCCGCCGGTTTAGAAAGCACCTACGAGCAGTACTTC; cdr3_aa: CASSPAGLESTYEQYF
clone_size: NA; j_call: TRBJ2-5; v_call: TRBV18; d_call: TRBD1; cdr3_nt: TGTGCCAGCTCATGGACAGGGCTTATAGAGACCCAGTACTTC; cdr3_aa: CASSWTGLIETQYF
clone_size: NA; j_call: TRBJ2-5; v_call: TRBV7-2; d_call: NA; cdr3_nt: TGTGCCAGCAGCCCCCCAGGACAGCAAGAGACCCAGTACTTC; cdr3_aa: CASSPPGQQETQYF
clone_size: NA; j_call: TRBJ2-1; v_call: TRBV6-4; d_call: NA; cdr3_nt: TGTGCCAGCAGTCCAGGGGCGAACTCCTACAATGAGCAGTTCTTC; cdr3_aa: CASSPGANSYNEQFF
clone_size: once; j_call: TRBJ2-7; v_call: TRBV5-5; d_call: NA; cdr3_nt: TGTGCCAGCAGCTTGGCGACTGGCGAGCAGTACTTC; cdr3_aa: CASSLATGEQYF
clone_size: NA; j_call: TRBJ1-2; v_call: TRBV30; d_call: NA; cdr3_nt: TGTGCCTCTAAAAGGGGGAACCAGGGCGGGGGCTACACCTTC; cdr3_aa: CASKRGNQGGGYTF
clone_size: few; j_call: TRBJ1-1; v_call: TRBV29-1; d_call: NA; cdr3_nt: TGCAGCGTTGAAGTGGGGTGGGACTCTGAAGCTTTCTTT; cdr3_aa: CSVEVGWDSEAFF
clone_size: few; j_call: TRBJ1-1; v_call: TRBV18; d_call: TRBD1; cdr3_nt: TGTGCCAGCTCACCGGACAGGTACACTGAAGCTTTCTTT; cdr3_aa: CASSPDRYTEAFF
clone_size: NA; j_call: TRBJ1-2; v_call: TRBV5-6; d_call: NA; cdr3_nt: TGTGCCAGCAGCTCTCTTTTACTAGGGATCTCACAACCGTCCTTC; cdr3_aa: CASSSLLLGISQPSF
clone_size: NA; j_call: TRBJ2-3; v_call: TRBV29-1; d_call: TRBD2; cdr3_nt: TGCAGCGGGCGGGAGAATCGGAGAACAGATACGCAGTATTTT; cdr3_aa: CSGRENRRTDTQYF
clone_size: NA; j_call: TRBJ2-3; v_call: TRBV29-1; d_call: TRBD2; cdr3_nt: TGCAGCGTTGCCCCCCCACTAGCGGGAGGGCCTGGTACGCAGTATTTT; cdr3_aa: CSVAPPLAGGPGTQYF
clone_size: few; j_call: TRBJ2-7; v_call: TRBV30; d_call: NA; cdr3_nt: TGTGCCTGGAGTGTCCGTTATCCCCGGGAGCCTGGCGAGCAGTACTTC; cdr3_aa: CAWSVRYPREPGEQYF
clone_size: few; j_call: TRBJ1-6; v_call: TRBV5-1; d_call: NA; cdr3_nt: TGCGCCAGCAGCGGCAGGGGAAATTCACCCCTCCACTTT; cdr3_aa: CASSGRGNSPLHF
clone_size: NA; j_call: TRBJ2-1; v_call: TRBV29-1; d_call: NA; cdr3_nt: TGCAGCGTTGAACGACTGGCAGAGCAGTTCTTC; cdr3_aa: CSVERLAEQFF
clone_size: NA; j_call: TRBJ1-6; v_call: TRBV10-2; d_call: NA; cdr3_nt: TGCGCCAGCAGTAGATCTCAGGGTTTTGTCTCCTATAATTCACCCCTCCACTTT; cdr3_aa: CASSRSQGFVSYNSPLHF
clone_size: NA; j_call: TRBJ2-2; v_call: TRBV3-1/TRBV3-2; d_call: TRBD2; cdr3_nt: TGTGCCAGCAGCCCTCCGGGAGGCGCGAACACCGGGGAGCTGTTTTTT; cdr3_aa: CASSPPGGANTGELFF
clone_size: few; j_call: TRBJ1-6; v_call: TRBV28; d_call: TRBD1; cdr3_nt: TGTGCCAGCAGTTTACCCGCAGGGGGTAATTCACCCCTCCACTTT; cdr3_aa: CASSLPAGGNSPLHF
clone_size: NA; j_call: TRBJ1-2; v_call: TRBV28; d_call: TRBD1; cdr3_nt: TGTGCCAGCAGTTTTTTCAGTCCAGGGGGCTATGGCTACACCTTC; cdr3_aa: CASSFFSPGGYGYTF
clone_size: NA; j_call: TRBJ1-2; v_call: TRBV21-1; d_call: NA; cdr3_nt: TGTGCCAGCAGCAAAGCATTTTATGGGGACAGGGTTTATGGCTACACCTTC; cdr3_aa: CASSKAFYGDRVYGYTF
clone_size: NA; j_call: TRBJ2-6; v_call: TRBV15; d_call: TRBD1; cdr3_nt: TGTGCCACCAGCACAGACAGGGGATCCGGGGCCAACGTCCTGACTTTC; cdr3_aa: CATSTDRGSGANVLTF
clone_size: NA; j_call: TRBJ2-5; v_call: TRBV3-1/TRBV3-2; d_call: NA; cdr3_nt: TGTGCCAGCAGCCGGCTAGCGCTACAAGAGACCCAGTACTTC; cdr3_aa: CASSRLALQETQYF
clone_size: NA; j_call: TRBJ2-1; v_call: TRBV7-3; d_call: NA; cdr3_nt: TGTGCCAGCAGCTCCACCGGAGCGAGCGGAGAGCAGTTCTTC; cdr3_aa: CASSSTGASGEQFF
clone_size: NA; j_call: TRBJ2-7; v_call: TRBV5-4; d_call: NA; cdr3_nt: TGTGCCAGCAGCTCGAATTACAGGGACGAGCAGTACTTC; cdr3_aa: CASSSNYRDEQYF
clone_size: NA; j_call: TRBJ1-6; v_call: TRBV18; d_call: NA; cdr3_nt: TGTGCCAGCTCACTCACAGGGTTAAATTCACCCCTCCACTTT; cdr3_aa: CASSLTGLNSPLHF
clone_size: NA; j_call: TRBJ1-4; v_call: TRBV5-4; d_call: TRBD1; cdr3_nt: TGTGCCAGCAGCTTGACGGGACAGGCCGGCGAAAAACTGTTTTTT; cdr3_aa: CASSLTGQAGEKLFF
clone_size: NA; j_call: TRBJ2-3; v_call: TRBV6-5; d_call: TRBD2; cdr3_nt: TGTGCCGTTACGGGAGGGCCAACAGATACGCAGTATTTT; cdr3_aa: CAVTGGPTDTQYF
clone_size: NA; j_call: TRBJ1-1; v_call: TRBV10-3; d_call: TRBD1; cdr3_nt: TGTGCCATCAGTGAGTGGGGGACAGGGATTACTGAAGCTTTCTTT; cdr3_aa: CAISEWGTGITEAFF
clone_size: NA; j_call: TRBJ2-2; v_call: TRBV6-5; d_call: NA; cdr3_nt: TGTGCCAGCGGTCAGGGCACCGGGGAGCTGTTTTTT; cdr3_aa: CASGQGTGELFF
clone_size: NA; j_call: TRBJ2-7; v_call: TRBV6-2/TRBV6-3; d_call: NA; cdr3_nt: TGTGCCAGCAGTCAGGGTCGGGAGCAGTACTTC; cdr3_aa: CASSQGREQYF
clone_size: NA; j_call: TRBJ2-5; v_call: TRBV5-1; d_call: NA; cdr3_nt: TGCGCCAGCAGCCGCCCCCGGGACTCCGACGGAGTCGAGACCCAGTACTTC; cdr3_aa: CASSRPRDSDGVETQYF
clone_size: NA; j_call: TRBJ2-7; v_call: TRBV4-1; d_call: NA; cdr3_nt: TGCGCCAGCAGCCAAGACGCCCAAAAGGGGTACGAGCAGTACTTC; cdr3_aa: CASSQDAQKGYEQYF
clone_size: NA; j_call: TRBJ2-7; v_call: TRBV10-3; d_call: TRBD1; cdr3_nt: TGTGCCACCGGCACAGGGGGCGTCTACGAGCAGTACTTC; cdr3_aa: CATGTGGVYEQYF
clone_size: NA; j_call: TRBJ2-1; v_call: TRBV4-2; d_call: TRBD2; cdr3_nt: TGTGCCAGCAGCCAAGACGCGACTAGCGGGAGTACGGGTGAGCAGTTCTTC; cdr3_aa: CASSQDATSGSTGEQFF
clone_size: NA; j_call: TRBJ2-7; v_call: TRBV5-1; d_call: TRBD1; cdr3_nt: TGCGCCAGCAGCTCAGCGGGACAGGGCTACGAGCAGTACTTC; cdr3_aa: CASSSAGQGYEQYF
clone_size: NA; j_call: TRBJ1-1; v_call: TRBV5-1; d_call: NA; cdr3_nt: TGCGCCAGCAGCGTTAGGGGTTTTACCACTGAAGCTTTCTTT; cdr3_aa: CASSVRGFTTEAFF
clone_size: once; j_call: TRBJ1-1; v_call: TRBV28; d_call: NA; cdr3_nt: TGTGCCAGCAGAATCTTCGGGGACACTGAAGCTTTCTTT; cdr3_aa: CASRIFGDTEAFF
clone_size: NA; j_call: TRBJ1-2; v_call: TRBV18; d_call: NA; cdr3_nt: TGTGCCAGCTCACCACCTTTGCGGGATGGCTACACCTTC; cdr3_aa: CASSPPLRDGYTF
clone_size: NA; j_call: TRBJ2-7; v_call: TRBV3-1/TRBV3-2; d_call: TRBD1; cdr3_nt: TGTGCCAGCAGCCCCCGGCAGGGGGCCGTCGAGCAGTACTTC; cdr3_aa: CASSPRQGAVEQYF